This T cell receptor beta chain was recorded in a study of T cell repertoires in cytomegalovirus infection. About the research overall: The study used recently identified HLA-C-restricted and well-studied HLA-B-restricted CMV epitopes. Both CMV infection and a matching HLA type were indicated by public TCR beta signatures. Overall study results and limits: CMV-specific TCR beta clonotypes restricted by HLA-C dominated the ex vivo response. The study identified carriers of CMV plus the relevant HLA from cumulative public TCR beta family frequency.

TCRdb called the reads again in MiXCR, with one record for every CDR3 protein. This table holds approximately 470,000 distinct CDR3 sequences, approximately 40% found once. Comments on this clonotype: What it binds is unknown.

Germline CDR1 is SEHNR and CDR2 is FQNEAQ (reference sequence). V dropped 4 bases and J dropped 0 bases, with 12 bases sitting between them. This CDR3 is 15 amino acids long. This specimen consisted of cultured PBMCs, obtained from culture after CMV antigen stimulation. The receptor was isolated from a human donor in good health (CMV status not recorded). Some clones in this sample may be carry-over from other donors' samples. The rearrangement links TRBV7-9 to TRBJ1-1; unclear D gene. CDR3 sequence (DNA): TGTGCCAGCAGCTCACCAAGTGGATTGAACACTGAAGCTTTCTTT. This translates into CASSSPSGLNTEAFF.